This T cell receptor beta chain originates from a study of blood T cells in healthy people across ages. A sample-barcoded 5' primer and a J-beta primer mix were used in a second PCR of roughly 7 to 12 cycles. Every individual sample yielded 2.5 million or more paired-end reads (each containing CDR3). TCRdb fed the 5' RACE reads into MiXCR, producing one record per CDR3 protein. The profile shows approximately 1.5 million distinct CDR3 sequences, about 31% of them singletons. Comments on this clonotype: No antigen is known for it.

CDR1 SNHLY and CDR2 FYNNEI come from the germline V gene. V was clipped by 6 bases and J by 2 bases, with 15 bases between them. The CDR3 has 15 amino acids. Whole-study results and caveats: Aged donors had fewer naive CD4+ cells and lower diversity than long-lived donors.

The receptor was isolated from a woman in her thirties in good health. The chain is built from TRBV2 and TRBJ2-3; possibly TRBD2 for D (7 bases). Source material: blood. The CDR3 DNA follows: TGTGCCAGCAGAGGGGGACTATTCTCCACAGATACGCAGTATTTT. Translating gives CASRGGLFSTDTQYF.